This T cell receptor beta chain originates from a study of T-cell reconstitution after alpha-beta-depleted transplantation in children. During its preparation, the TCRbeta library received unique molecular identifiers. MiXCR, run by TCRdb on the PCR reads, gives a single entry per CDR3 protein. The top ten clones hold about 4% of a sample with around 600,000 distinct CDR3 sequences, roughly a tenth of them seen once. This clonotype was seen only a few times. The length of the CDR3 is 15 residues. V dropped 2 bases and J dropped 2 bases, with 15 bases sitting between them. From germline, CDR1 is DFQATT and CDR2 SNEGSKA (reference sequence).

The chain couples TRBV20-1 to TRBJ1-1; tentative D call: TRBD1 (5 bases). Source: PBMCs from the stem cell graft donor, taken from the stem cell graft. This sequence originates from a human donor who donated a stem cell graft to a child with acute myeloid leukemia. The CDR3 reads CSARPAGLRNTEAFF. The CDR3 nucleotides read TGCAGTGCTAGACCGGCAGGGCTCCGAAACACTGAAGCTTTCTTT.